These 8 T cell receptor beta chains share one sample of origin, sequenced in a study of cytomegalovirus exposure and HLA in healthy donors. Vbeta (60) and Jbeta (13) primers were used in the PCR. This table comes from immunoSEQ multiplex PCR, and its TCRdb copy is limited to in-frame clones, with some not included. The repertoire holds around 150,000 clones, over 70% seen once, with under 6% in the top ten. Source material: PBMCs. Source of these receptors: a man aged 30 to 45 in good health and CMV-seronegative.

This clone came up a few times. This chain connects TRBV15 to TRBJ1-2; 8 bases line up with TRBD1. J lost 4 bases, V lost 5 bases, and 9 bases had no gene match. The CDR3 consists of 15 residues. Germline V gene data show CDR1 as LNHNV and CDR2 as YYDKDF (reference sequence). This CDR3 is CATSAQDRGPYGYTF. CDR3 sequence (DNA): TGTGCCACCAGCGCCCAAGACAGGGGCCCCTATGGCTACACCTTC. The full variable domain, rest sourced from reference TRBV15 and TRBJ1-2, is DAMVIQNPRYQVTQFGKPVTLSCSQTLNHNVMYWYQQKSSQAPKLLFHYYDKDFNNEADTPDNFQSRRPNTSFCFLDIRSPGLGDTAMYLCATSAQDRGPYGYTFGSGTRLTVV.

This chain uses TRBV5-1 with TRBJ2-5; maybe TRBD1 (5 bases). Germline loops: CDR1 SGHRS, CDR2 YFSETQ. Trimming shortened V by 4 bases and J by 9 bases, and 22 bases separated the two germline ends. The CDR3 contains 15 residues. The CDR3 nucleotides read TGCGCCAGCAGCCCGGACGGGTCCAGGGCCGTTGCCCAGTACTTC. As protein: CASSPDGSRAVAQYF.

CDR3 sequence: CASSLHRVTEAFF. The CDR3 DNA reads as TGTGCCAGCAGTTTACACAGAGTCACTGAAGCTTTCTTT. V is TRBV27 and J is TRBJ1-1, with no clear D. The CDR3 is 13 amino acids. The V end lost 2 bases, the J end lost 4 bases, and 8 bases lay between the germline ends. Germline V gives CDR1 MNHEY, CDR2 SMNVEV (reference sequence).

This chain links TRBV6-1 with TRBJ2-5, with 7 nucleotides matching TRBD1. CDR1 and CDR2 (germline): MNHNS, SASEGT. The trim removed 8 bases at V and 1 base at J, leaving 4 bases unmatched. The CDR3 has 13 amino acids. The CDR3: CASGQASQETQYF. The CDR3 region has the DNA TGTGCCAGCGGACAGGCCTCCCAAGAGACCCAGTACTTC.

The rearrangement joins TRBV25-1 to TRBJ2-7; no clear D gene. Between the trimmed V and J ends, which lost 4 bases and 6 bases, there was a span of 7 bases. The V gene's germline CDR1 is MGHDK and CDR2 SYGVNS. This CDR3 spans 11 amino acids. DNA of the CDR3: TGTGCCAGCAGTGGCGGCTTCGAGCAGTACTTC. The encoded protein is CASSGGFEQYF.

J is TRBJ2-7 and V is TRBV4-1; 8 bases match TRBD2. V shed 4 bases and J 2 bases; nucleotides not matched to a gene: 7. Germline V gene sequence: CDR1 MGHRA, CDR2 YSYEKL. This CDR3 is built from 15 residues. The CDR3 spells CASSRAGASTYEQYF. The CDR3 DNA is TGCGCCAGCAGCCGAGCGGGAGCCAGCACCTACGAGCAGTACTTC.

This clone turned up a few times. This chain connects TRBV5-1 to TRBJ2-7; D unclear. CDR3 length: 12 amino acids. Looked up from germline, CDR1 is SGHRS and CDR2 is YFSETQ. Trimming took off 3 bases at V and 0 bases at J, with 4 bases between the two ends. The CDR3 DNA reads TGCGCCAGCAGCTCTATCTCCTACGAGCAGTACTTC. Residues: CASSSISYEQYF.

The chain has TRBV5-8 and TRBJ1-5; maybe TRBD1 (5 bases). Trimming pared 0 bases from V and 4 bases from J, leaving 11 bases between. CDR1 is SGHTS and CDR2 is YDEGEE in the germline V gene. This CDR3 comprises 15 residues. CDR3 in amino acids: CASSLDQGMNQPQHF. CDR3 coding DNA: TGTGCCAGCAGCTTGGATCAGGGAATGAATCAGCCCCAGCATTTT.